This T cell receptor beta chain was sequenced for a study of T-cell reconstitution after alpha-beta-depleted transplantation in children. TCRbeta library preparation incorporated unique molecular identifiers. A single record per CDR3 protein comes from TCRdb applying MiXCR to the PCR reads. The repertoire holds about 290,000 distinct CDR3 sequences, 9.5% to 13% seen once, with just under 7.5% in the top ten. This clonotype showed up many times. The receptor was derived from a boy in the first two years of life with acute myeloid leukemia, due to receive a stem cell transplant. The sample in question was PBMCs, obtained before TCRalphabeta/CD19-depleted stem cell transplant.

CDR3: CAISASGGSGELFF. DNA of the CDR3: TGTGCCATCAGTGCCAGCGGGGGGTCCGGGGAGCTGTTTTTT. The V and J genes are TRBV10-3 and TRBJ2-2; TRBD2 matches 9 bases. Looked up from germline, CDR1 is ENHRY and CDR2 is SYGVKD. The CDR3 spans 14 residues. The V segment lost 4 bases and the J segment 6 bases; nucleotides outside the gene matches: 3.